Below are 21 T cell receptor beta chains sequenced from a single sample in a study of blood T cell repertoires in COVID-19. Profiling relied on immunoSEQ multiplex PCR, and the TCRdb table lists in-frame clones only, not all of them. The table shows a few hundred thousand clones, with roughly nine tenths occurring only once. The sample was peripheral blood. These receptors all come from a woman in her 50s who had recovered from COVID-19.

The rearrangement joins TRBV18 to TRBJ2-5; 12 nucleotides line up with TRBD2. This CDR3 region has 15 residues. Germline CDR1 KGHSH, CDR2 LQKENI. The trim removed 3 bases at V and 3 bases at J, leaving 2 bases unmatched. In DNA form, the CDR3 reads TGTGCCAGCTCACCTCCTAGCGGGAGGGAAGAGACCCAGTACTTC. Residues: CASSPPSGREETQYF.

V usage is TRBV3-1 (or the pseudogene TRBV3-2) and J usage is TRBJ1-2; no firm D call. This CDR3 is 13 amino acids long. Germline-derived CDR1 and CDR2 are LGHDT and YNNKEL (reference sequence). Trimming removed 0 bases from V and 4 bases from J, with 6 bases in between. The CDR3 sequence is CASSQEASYGYTF. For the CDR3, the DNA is TGTGCCAGCAGCCAAGAAGCGTCCTATGGCTACACCTTC.

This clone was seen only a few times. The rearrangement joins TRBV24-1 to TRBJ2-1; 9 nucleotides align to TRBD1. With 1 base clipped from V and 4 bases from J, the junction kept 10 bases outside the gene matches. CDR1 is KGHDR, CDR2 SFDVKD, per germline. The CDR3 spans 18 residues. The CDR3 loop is CATSDFFGGTGQYNEQFF. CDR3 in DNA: TGTGCCACCAGTGATTTCTTCGGCGGGACAGGGCAATACAATGAGCAGTTCTTC.

In DNA, the CDR3 is TGTGCCACCAGTGATCCCGGACAGGGGGCGTGGACCCAGTACTTC. It encodes CATSDPGQGAWTQYF. The J gene is TRBJ2-5, the V gene TRBV24-1; 11 nucleotides line up with TRBD1. The CDR3 is 15 residues long. Germline loops: CDR1 KGHDR, CDR2 SFDVKD. V lost 3 bases and J lost 7; bases outside the gene matches: 6.

CDR3 nucleotide sequence: TGTGCCAGCAGCTTAGTGCTAGAATTCGGTGAGCAGTTCTTC. This encodes CASSLVLEFGEQFF. The chain links TRBV7-8 to TRBJ2-1; D unclear. The CDR3 loop spans 14 amino acids. Germline loops: CDR1 SGHVS, CDR2 FQNEAQ. Trimming removed 1 base at V and 9 bases at J, with 13 bases between.

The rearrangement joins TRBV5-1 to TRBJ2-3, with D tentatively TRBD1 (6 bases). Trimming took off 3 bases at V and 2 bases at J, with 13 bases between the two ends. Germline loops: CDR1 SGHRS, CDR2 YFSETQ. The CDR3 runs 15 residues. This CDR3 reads CASSSYRAPTDTQYF. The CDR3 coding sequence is TGCGCCAGCAGCTCTTACAGGGCCCCCACAGATACGCAGTATTTT.

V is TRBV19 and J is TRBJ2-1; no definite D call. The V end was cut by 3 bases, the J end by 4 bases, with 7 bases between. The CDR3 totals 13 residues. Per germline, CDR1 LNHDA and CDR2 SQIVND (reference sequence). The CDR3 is CASSIFQYNEQFF. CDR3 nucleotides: TGTGCCAGTAGTATCTTTCAGTACAATGAGCAGTTCTTC.

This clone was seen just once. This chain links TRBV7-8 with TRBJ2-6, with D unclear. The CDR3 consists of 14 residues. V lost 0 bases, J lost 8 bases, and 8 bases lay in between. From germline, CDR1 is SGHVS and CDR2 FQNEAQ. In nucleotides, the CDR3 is TGTGCCAGCAGCTTAGCCTCAGTTCCCAACGTCCTGACTTTC. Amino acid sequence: CASSLASVPNVLTF.

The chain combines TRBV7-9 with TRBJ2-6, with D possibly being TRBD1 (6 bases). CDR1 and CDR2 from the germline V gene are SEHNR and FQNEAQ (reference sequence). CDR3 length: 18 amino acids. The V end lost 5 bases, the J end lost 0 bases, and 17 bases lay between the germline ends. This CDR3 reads CASSPSLGQSSGANVLTF. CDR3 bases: TGTGCCAGCAGCCCATCCCTGGGACAATCCTCTGGGGCCAACGTCCTGACTTTC.

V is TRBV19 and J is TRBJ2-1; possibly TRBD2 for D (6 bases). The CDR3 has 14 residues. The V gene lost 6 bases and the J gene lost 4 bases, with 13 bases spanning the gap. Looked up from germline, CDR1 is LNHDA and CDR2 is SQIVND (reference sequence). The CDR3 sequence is CASRRRDRYNEQFF. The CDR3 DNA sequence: TGTGCCAGTAGGAGGCGGGACCGGTACAATGAGCAGTTCTTC.

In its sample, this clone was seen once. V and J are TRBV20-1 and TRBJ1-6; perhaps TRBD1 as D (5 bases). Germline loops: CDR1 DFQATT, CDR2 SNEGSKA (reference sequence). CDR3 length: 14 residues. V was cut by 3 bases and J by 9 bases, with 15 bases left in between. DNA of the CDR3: TGCAGTGCTAGTTTCGGGGGTTTTTGTTCACCCCTCCACTTT. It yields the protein CSASFGGFCSPLHF.

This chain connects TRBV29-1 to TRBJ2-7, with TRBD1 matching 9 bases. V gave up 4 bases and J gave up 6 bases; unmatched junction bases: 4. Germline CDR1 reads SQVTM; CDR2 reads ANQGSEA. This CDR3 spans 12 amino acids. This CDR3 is CSVVEGQGEQYF. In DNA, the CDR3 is TGCAGCGTTGTGGAGGGACAGGGCGAGCAGTACTTC.

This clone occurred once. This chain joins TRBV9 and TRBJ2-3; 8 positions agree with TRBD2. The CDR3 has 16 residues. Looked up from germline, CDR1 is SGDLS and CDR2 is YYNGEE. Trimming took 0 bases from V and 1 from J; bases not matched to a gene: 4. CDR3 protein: CASSVGSAGGTDTQYF. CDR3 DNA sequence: TGTGCCAGCAGCGTAGGGTCAGCGGGGGGCACAGATACGCAGTATTTT. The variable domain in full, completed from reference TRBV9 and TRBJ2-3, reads DSGVTQTPKHLITATGQRVTLRCSPRSGDLSVYWYQQSLDQGLQFLIQYYNGEERAKGNILERFSAQQFPDLHSELNLSSLELGDSALYFCASSVGSAGGTDTQYFGPGTRLTVL.

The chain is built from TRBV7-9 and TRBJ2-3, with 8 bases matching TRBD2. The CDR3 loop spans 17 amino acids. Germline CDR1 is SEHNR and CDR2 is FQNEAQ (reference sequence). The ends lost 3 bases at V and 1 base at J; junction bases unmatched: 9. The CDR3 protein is CASSFRGGGRRTDTQYF. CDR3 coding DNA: TGTGCCAGCAGCTTCCGTGGCGGGGGGCGACGCACAGATACGCAGTATTTT.

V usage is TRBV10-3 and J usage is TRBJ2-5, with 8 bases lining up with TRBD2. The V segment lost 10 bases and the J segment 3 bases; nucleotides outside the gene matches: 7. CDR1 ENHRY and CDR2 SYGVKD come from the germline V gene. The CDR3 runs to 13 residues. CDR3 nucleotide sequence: TGTGCCACCAACCCGGGAGGGGAAGAGACCCAGTACTTC. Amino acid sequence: CATNPGGEETQYF.

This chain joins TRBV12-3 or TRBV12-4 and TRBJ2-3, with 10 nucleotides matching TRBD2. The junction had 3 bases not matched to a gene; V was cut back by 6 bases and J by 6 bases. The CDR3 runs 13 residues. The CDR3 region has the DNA TGTGCCAGCAGACTAGCGGGGAGGGATACGCAGTATTTT. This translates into CASRLAGRDTQYF.

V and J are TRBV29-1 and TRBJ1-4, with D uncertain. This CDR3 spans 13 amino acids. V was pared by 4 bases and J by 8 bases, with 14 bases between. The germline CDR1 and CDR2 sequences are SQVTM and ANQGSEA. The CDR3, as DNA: TGCAGCGTTGGGCGGACTCGGAGAGAAAAACTGTTTTTT. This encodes CSVGRTRREKLFF.

The CDR3 DNA sequence: TGTGCCAGCAGTTACTCTGGACAGCGGTTCACCTTC. It codes for CASSYSGQRFTF. V usage is TRBV6-2 or TRBV6-3 and J usage is TRBJ1-2; tentative D call: TRBD1 (6 bases). The CDR3 has 12 amino acids. Looked up from germline, CDR1 is MNHEY and CDR2 is SVGEGT. Trimming stripped 0 bases from V and 13 bases from J, with 12 bases between.

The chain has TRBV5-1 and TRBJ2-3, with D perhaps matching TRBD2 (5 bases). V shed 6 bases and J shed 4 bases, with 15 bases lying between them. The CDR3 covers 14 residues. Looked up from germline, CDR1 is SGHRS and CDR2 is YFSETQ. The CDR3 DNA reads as TGCGCCAGCAATCGGGGAGCGGCGGCAGATACGCAGTATTTT. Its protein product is CASNRGAAADTQYF.

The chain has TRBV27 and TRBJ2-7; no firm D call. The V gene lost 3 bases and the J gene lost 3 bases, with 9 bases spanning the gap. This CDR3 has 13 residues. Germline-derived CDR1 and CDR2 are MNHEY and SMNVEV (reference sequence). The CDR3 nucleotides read TGTGCCAGCAGTTTTTCTGTTTTCTACGAGCAGTACTTC. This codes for CASSFSVFYEQYF.

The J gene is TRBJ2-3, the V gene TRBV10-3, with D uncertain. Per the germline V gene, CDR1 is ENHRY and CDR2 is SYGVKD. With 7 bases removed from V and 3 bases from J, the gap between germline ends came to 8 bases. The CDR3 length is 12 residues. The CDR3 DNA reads TGTGCCATCAAACTACAAACAGATACGCAGTATTTT. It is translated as CAIKLQTDTQYF.